The 21 T cell receptor beta chains below all came from one sample that was sequenced in a study of blood T cell repertoires in COVID-19. Assay used: immunoSEQ multiplex PCR; TCRdb lists only in-frame clones, some missing. The sample carries 40,000 to 60,000 clones, roughly 86% recorded once. Material for sequencing was peripheral blood. All receptors come from a man in his forties with active COVID-19.

The V call is TRBV15, the J call TRBJ1-6; D is ambiguous. The CDR3 has 14 residues. The germline CDR1 and CDR2 sequences are LNHNV and YYDKDF (reference sequence). With 0 bases removed from V and 9 bases from J, the gap between germline ends came to 9 bases. CDR3 DNA: TGTGCCACCAGCAGAGATCTGGAGCTTTCACCCCTCCACTTT. Translation gives CATSRDLELSPLHF.

The V call is TRBV28, the J call TRBJ2-1, with D possibly being TRBD2 (6 bases). CDR3 length: 16 amino acids. CDR1 and CDR2 from the germline V gene are MDHEN and SYDVKM. The germline V and J ends were trimmed by 5 bases and 0 bases, with 14 bases remaining between them. In DNA, the CDR3 is TGTGCCAGCAGTCCTCCGGGACTTAGCTCCTACAATGAGCAGTTCTTC. It yields the protein CASSPPGLSSYNEQFF.

CDR3 in amino acids: CASSPRDRGIGQPQHF. DNA for the CDR3: TGTGCCAGCAGCCCCCGGGACAGGGGGATTGGTCAGCCCCAGCATTTT. The chain employs TRBV3-1 (or the pseudogene TRBV3-2) and TRBJ1-5; 11 bases align to TRBD1. Per the germline V gene, CDR1 is LGHDT and CDR2 is YNNKEL (reference sequence). This CDR3 contains 16 residues. Trimming removed 4 bases from V and 6 bases from J; junction bases left unmatched: 8.

In its sample, this clone was seen once. The rearrangement links TRBV6-2 or TRBV6-3 to TRBJ2-1; TRBD2 agrees at 7 bases. Germline CDR1 reads MNHEY; CDR2 reads SVGEGT. This CDR3 is 13 amino acids long. Trimming removed 2 bases from V and 8 bases from J; junction bases left unmatched: 3. CDR3 sequence: CASSYGGRDEQFF. Here the CDR3 DNA reads TGTGCCAGCAGTTACGGTGGGAGGGATGAGCAGTTCTTC.

The J gene is TRBJ2-7, the V gene TRBV5-6; D may be TRBD2 (6 bases). This CDR3 is built from 12 residues. The germline V gene has CDR1 SGHDT and CDR2 YYEEEE. Trimming pared 3 bases from V and 4 bases from J, leaving 8 bases between. CDR3 in DNA: TGTGCCAGCAGCTACGGGGGATACGAGCAGTACTTC. This codes for CASSYGGYEQYF.

The V gene is TRBV5-1, the J gene TRBJ2-7; D gene unclear. CDR1 and CDR2 from the germline V gene are SGHRS and YFSETQ. CDR3 length: 12 residues. The V and J ends lost 0 bases and 4 bases respectively, with 5 bases between them. The CDR3 DNA is TGCGCCAGCAGCTTGGCCCCATACGAGCAGTACTTC. Protein: CASSLAPYEQYF.

In the case of this clone: A single base separates this from a much larger clone, so it may be a read error. Other DNA sequences within the sample encode an identical CDR3. The chain uses TRBV30 and TRBJ1-1, with D possibly TRBD1 on 6 matching bases. Trimming shortened V by 5 bases and J by 6 bases, and 13 bases separated the two germline ends. Germline V lookup: CDR1 GTSNPN, CDR2 SVGIG (reference sequence). The CDR3 is 12 residues long. The CDR3 here is CAWRGGAAEAFF. The CDR3 DNA follows: TGTGCCTGGCGGGGGGGGGCGGCTGAAGCTTTCTTT.

This sequence joins TRBV7-9 and TRBJ1-2; D might be TRBD1 (5 bases). Germline V gene sequence: CDR1 SEHNR, CDR2 FQNEAQ (reference sequence). V was clipped by 8 bases and J by 0 bases, with 13 bases between them. This CDR3 spans 14 amino acids. CDR3 DNA sequence: TGTGCCAGCGGAGACAGCATTGCTAACTATGGCTACACCTTC. As protein: CASGDSIANYGYTF. The full variable domain, rest sourced from reference TRBV7-9 and TRBJ1-2, is DTGVSQNPRHKITKRGQNVTFRCDPISEHNRLYWYRQTLGQGPEFLTYFQNEAQLEKSRLLSDRFSAERPKGSFSTLEIQRTEQGDSAMYLCASGDSIANYGYTFGSGTRLTVV.

The chain links TRBV5-5 to TRBJ2-7; 7 bases agree with TRBD1. The V segment lost 5 bases and the J segment 6 bases; nucleotides outside the gene matches: 11. From germline, CDR1 is SGHKS and CDR2 YYEKEE (reference sequence). The CDR3 runs 14 residues. CDR3 loop: CASRTGPSPLEQYF. CDR3 sequence (DNA): TGTGCCAGCAGGACAGGGCCTAGCCCCCTCGAGCAGTACTTC.

This rearrangement joins TRBV5-1 to TRBJ2-3; 8 positions match TRBD2. Losses at the gene ends were 1 base for V and 6 bases for J; bases not matched to a gene: 1. The CDR3 runs to 13 residues. Per the germline V gene, CDR1 is SGHRS and CDR2 is YFSETQ. The chain's CDR3 is CASSLTSGDTQYF. The DNA of the CDR3 is TGCGCCAGCAGCTTGACTAGCGGTGATACGCAGTATTTT.

The table lists this clone with a few counts. The V call is TRBV2, the J call TRBJ2-1, with 8 bases that match TRBD2. V lost 0 bases to trimming and J lost 8 bases; unmatched junction nucleotides: 3. In germline, CDR1 is SNHLY, CDR2 FYNNEI. The CDR3 extends over 14 amino acids. The DNA for the CDR3 is TGTGCCAGCAGTGAAGCGCGGGGGGCCCATGAGCAGTTCTTC. Protein: CASSEARGAHEQFF.

V usage is TRBV28 and J usage is TRBJ2-3, with 11 bases matching TRBD2. This CDR3 has 16 residues. The ends lost 3 bases at V and 1 base at J; junction bases unmatched: 3. The germline V gene has CDR1 MDHEN and CDR2 SYDVKM. The CDR3 protein is CASSFRLAGRTDTQYF. CDR3 nucleotides: TGTGCCAGCAGTTTCCGACTAGCGGGGCGCACAGATACGCAGTATTTT.

This chain joins TRBV6-5 and TRBJ1-4, with unresolved D. The CDR3 covers 14 residues. Per the germline V gene, CDR1 is MNHEY and CDR2 is SVGAGI. Trimming left V 8 bases short and J 0 bases short, with 10 bases between. CDR3 in DNA: TGTGCCAGCTCCCTCGGGGCAACTAATGAAAAACTGTTTTTT. This encodes CASSLGATNEKLFF.

The chain joins TRBV19 to TRBJ2-1; 8 positions agree with TRBD2. The CDR3 length is 14 residues. Germline lookup yields CDR1 LNHDA and CDR2 SQIVND (reference sequence). The J segment lost 8 bases and the V segment lost 8 bases, leaving 11 bases of the junction unmatched. CDR3 sequence: CASDSGTGGDEQFF. DNA of the CDR3: TGTGCCAGTGATAGCGGGACGGGAGGCGATGAGCAGTTCTTC.

The chain has TRBV28 and TRBJ1-1, with TRBD1 matching 7 bases. The V segment lost 4 bases and the J segment 4 bases; nucleotides outside the gene matches: 15. Germline CDR1 is MDHEN and CDR2 is SYDVKM. The CDR3 sequence is 17 residues long. The CDR3 DNA follows: TGTGCCAGCAGTTCCCCAATGCCCCCAGGGGGGTTCACTGAAGCTTTCTTT. Amino acid sequence: CASSSPMPPGGFTEAFF.

The J gene is TRBJ2-1, the V gene TRBV15; TRBD1 might be the D (5 bases). The V end was cut by 3 bases, the J end by 3 bases, with 15 bases between. Looked up from germline, CDR1 is LNHNV and CDR2 is YYDKDF (reference sequence). CDR3 length: 16 amino acids. CDR3 DNA sequence: TGTGCCACCAGCAGGCCGCTGCTAGGGGTCTACAATGAGCAGTTCTTC. Translating it yields CATSRPLLGVYNEQFF.

This chain uses TRBV5-5 with TRBJ1-2; D may be TRBD1 (5 bases). CDR1 and CDR2 (germline): SGHKS, YYEKEE (reference sequence). The CDR3 is 15 amino acids. Trimming took off 4 bases at V and 3 bases at J, with 16 bases between the two ends. The CDR3 DNA reads as TGTGCCAGCAGCCTCCTCACACAGGACCACTATGGCTACACCTTC. Protein: CASSLLTQDHYGYTF.

In its sample, this clone was seen once. The rearrangement joins TRBV29-1 to TRBJ2-5, with a weak D call TRBD2 (5 bases). The CDR3 is made up of 17 amino acids. Germline CDR1 and CDR2: SQVTM and ANQGSEA. With 6 bases removed from V and 2 bases from J, the gap between germline ends came to 25 bases. The CDR3 here is CSVLEGARIRTQETQYF. Written as DNA, the CDR3 is TGCAGCGTCCTTGAGGGAGCTAGAATTAGAACACAAGAGACCCAGTACTTC.

This chain uses TRBV6-5 with TRBJ2-7; 9 nucleotides line up with TRBD2. V lost 3 bases, J lost 3 bases, and 6 bases stayed unmatched. The CDR3 consists of 15 residues. Germline CDR1 reads MNHEY; CDR2 reads SVGAGI. The CDR3 DNA reads TGTGCCAGCAGTTATACTAGCGGGCCGATCTACGAGCAGTACTTC. Protein: CASSYTSGPIYEQYF.

V gene TRBV5-4 combines with J gene TRBJ1-2; 8 nucleotides align to TRBD1. In germline, CDR1 is SGHNT, CDR2 YYREEE (reference sequence). This CDR3 is 14 amino acids long. V was pared by 4 bases and J by 8 bases, with 10 bases of the junction left unmatched. CDR3: CASSPQTGVGGYTF. In DNA form, the CDR3 reads TGTGCCAGCAGCCCCCAGACAGGGGTGGGGGGCTACACCTTC.

This chain links TRBV10-2 with TRBJ2-2; 8 nucleotides match TRBD1. Trimming took 7 bases from V and 6 from J; bases not matched to a gene: 10. CDR3 length equals 15 residues. Germline V gene data show CDR1 as WSHSY and CDR2 as SAAADI. This chain's CDR3 is CASTLRGRRSGELFF. CDR3 DNA: TGCGCCAGCACCCTCAGGGGGCGGAGGTCCGGGGAGCTGTTTTTT.